This passage covers 6 T cell receptor beta chains from one sample sequenced in a study of identical twins. A single record per CDR3 protein comes from TCRdb applying MiXCR to the 5' RACE reads. Of hundreds of thousands of distinct CDR3 sequences listed, approximately 6% are singletons. Input material: naive T cells sorted from blood. The source is a man younger than 35 in good health.

The sample holds many counts of this clonotype. The V and J genes are TRBV11-2 and TRBJ2-1; tentative D call: TRBD2 (5 bases). V was cut by 4 bases and J by 8 bases, with 18 bases left in between. Germline values: CDR1 SGHAT, CDR2 FQNNGV. The CDR3 spans 15 residues. CDR3 protein: CASSSVRGTFDEQFF. CDR3 in DNA: TGTGCCAGCAGCTCCGTCCGGGGAACGTTCGATGAGCAGTTCTTC.

This clonotype appeared a few times. The chain joins TRBV3-1 to TRBJ1-1; D is undetermined. The CDR3 runs 13 residues. Germline V gene lookup returns CDR1 LGHDT and CDR2 YNNKEL (reference sequence). Trimming left V 8 bases short and J 5 bases short, with 15 bases between. The CDR3 here is CASAPSGVTEAFF. As DNA, the CDR3 is TGTGCCAGCGCTCCCAGCGGGGTTACTGAAGCTTTCTTT. The whole variable domain, remainder taken from reference TRBV3-1 and TRBJ1-1, is DTAVSQTPKYLVTQMGNDKSIKCEQNLGHDTMYWYKQDSKKFLKIMFSYNNKELIINETVPNRFSPKSPDKAHLNLHINSLELGDSAVYFCASAPSGVTEAFFGQGTRLTVV.

This clonotype was found many times. V gene TRBV7-9 combines with J gene TRBJ2-5; D is perhaps TRBD1 or TRBD2 (5 bases each). Germline V lookup: CDR1 SEHNR, CDR2 FQNEAQ (reference sequence). This CDR3 has 14 residues. V shed 7 bases and J shed 4 bases, with 16 bases lying between them. CDR3 nucleotides: TGTGCCAGCACGAGGGGTGCTGGAGTAGAGACCCAGTACTTC. This gives the protein CASTRGAGVETQYF.

This rearrangement joins TRBV6-2 or TRBV6-3 to TRBJ2-5; TRBD2 matches at 9 bases. Trimming at V came to 6 bases and at J to 2 bases, leaving 7 bases not matched to a gene. Germline CDR1 MNHEY, CDR2 SVGEGT. The CDR3 is 15 amino acids. The CDR3 protein is CASSSPLAGQETQYF. For the CDR3, the DNA is TGTGCCAGCAGCTCCCCCCTAGCGGGACAAGAGACCCAGTACTTC.

This clonotype occurred a few times. V gene TRBV7-9 combines with J gene TRBJ2-5, with 7 bases lining up with TRBD1. From germline, CDR1 is SEHNR and CDR2 FQNEAQ (reference sequence). CDR3 length: 14 residues. V was pared by 5 bases and J by 5 bases, with 8 bases of the junction left unmatched. CDR3 coding DNA: TGTGCCAGCAGCCGGAGTACAGGGGAGGAGACCCAGTACTTC. Encoded protein: CASSRSTGEETQYF.

The gene calls are TRBV14 and TRBJ2-5; D is ambiguous. The CDR3 spans 13 residues. The V gene's germline CDR1 is SGHDN and CDR2 FVKESK. V lost 1 base, J lost 5 bases, and 8 bases lay in between. The DNA for the CDR3 is TGTGCCAGCAGCCAAGGGACCGTGGAGACCCAGTACTTC. Protein sequence: CASSQGTVETQYF.